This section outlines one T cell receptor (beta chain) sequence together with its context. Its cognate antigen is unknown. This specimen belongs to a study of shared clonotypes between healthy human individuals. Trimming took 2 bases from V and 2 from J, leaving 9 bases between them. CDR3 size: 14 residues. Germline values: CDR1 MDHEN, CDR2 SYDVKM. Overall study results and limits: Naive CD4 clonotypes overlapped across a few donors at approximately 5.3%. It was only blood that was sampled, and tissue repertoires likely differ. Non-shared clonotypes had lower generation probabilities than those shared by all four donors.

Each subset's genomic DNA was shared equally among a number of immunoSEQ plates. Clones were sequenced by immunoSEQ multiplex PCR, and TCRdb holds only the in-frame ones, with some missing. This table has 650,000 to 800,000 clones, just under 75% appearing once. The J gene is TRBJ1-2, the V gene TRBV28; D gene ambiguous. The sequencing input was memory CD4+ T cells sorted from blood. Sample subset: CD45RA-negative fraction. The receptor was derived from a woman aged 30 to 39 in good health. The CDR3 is CASSLRSENYGYTF. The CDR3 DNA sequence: TGTGCCAGCAGTTTAAGGTCAGAGAACTATGGCTACACCTTC.